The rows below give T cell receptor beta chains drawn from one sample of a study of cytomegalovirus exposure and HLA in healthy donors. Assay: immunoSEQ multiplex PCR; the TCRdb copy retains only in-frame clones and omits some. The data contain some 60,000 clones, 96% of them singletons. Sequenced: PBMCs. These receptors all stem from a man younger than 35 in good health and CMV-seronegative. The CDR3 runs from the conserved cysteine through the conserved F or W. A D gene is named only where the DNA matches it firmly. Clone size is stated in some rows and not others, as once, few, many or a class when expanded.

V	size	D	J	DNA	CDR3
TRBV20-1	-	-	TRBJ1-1	TGCAGTGCCAGTGGCACTGAAGCTTTCTTT	CSASGTEAFF
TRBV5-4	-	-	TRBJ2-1	TGTGCCAGCACCGGGGGTGTAGGGAATGAGCAGTTCTTC	CASTGGVGNEQFF
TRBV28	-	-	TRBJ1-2	TGTGCCAGCAGTTTGGCGGGCTATGGCTACACCTTC	CASSLAGYGYTF
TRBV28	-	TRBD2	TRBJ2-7	TGTGCCACCGGGGGGGTGACTAGCGGGAGAACCTACGAGCAGTACTTC	CATGGVTSGRTYEQYF
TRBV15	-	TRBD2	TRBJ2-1	TGTGCCACCAGCAGAGTGGTAGCGGGAGGGTACAATGAGCAGTTCTTC	CATSRVVAGGYNEQFF
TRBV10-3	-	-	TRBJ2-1	TGTGCCATCAGTGAGTCGAACAGGTTACCCTACAATGAGCAGTTCTTC	CAISESNRLPYNEQFF
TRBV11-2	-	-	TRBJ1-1	TGTGCCAGCAGCTTAGGCCCGGGTGTGAACACTGAAGCTTTCTTT	CASSLGPGVNTEAFF
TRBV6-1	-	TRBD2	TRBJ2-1	TGTGCCAGCAGTATCGGGCTAGCGGGGGGGCTTGAGCAGTTCTTC	CASSIGLAGGLEQFF
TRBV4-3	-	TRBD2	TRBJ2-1	TGCGCCAGCAGCCAAGATCGCGCGGGAGGCTCCTACAATGAGCAGTTCTTC	CASSQDRAGGSYNEQFF
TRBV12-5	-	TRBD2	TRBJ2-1	TGTGCTAGTGGTCCGACGTTGACTAGCGGGAGCGATGAGCAGTTCTTC	CASGPTLTSGSDEQFF
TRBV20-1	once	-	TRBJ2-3	TGCAGTGCGAAAAGAGGGGATACGCAGTATTTT	CSAKRGDTQYF
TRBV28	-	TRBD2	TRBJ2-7	TGTGCCAGCAGTTTACAACCGGGACTAGCTGTTGACGAGCAGTACTTC	CASSLQPGLAVDEQYF
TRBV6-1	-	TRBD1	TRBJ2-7	TGTGCCAGCAGCAACCCGGGACAGAGCACCTACGAGCAGTACTTC	CASSNPGQSTYEQYF
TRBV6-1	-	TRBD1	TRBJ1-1	TGTGCCAGCAGTGTCAGAGGACAGGCGAACACTGAAGCTTTCTTT	CASSVRGQANTEAFF
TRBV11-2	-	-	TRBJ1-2	TGTGCCAGCAGCACCCTATCCGTTGGTGGCTACACCTTC	CASSTLSVGGYTF
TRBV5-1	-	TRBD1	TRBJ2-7	TGCGCCACCAGACTCGACAGGGGGCTGGCTCGGGAGCAGTACTTC	CATRLDRGLAREQYF
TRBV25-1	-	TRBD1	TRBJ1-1	TGTGCCAGCAGTGAATATGGGACAGCGGTCACTGAAGCTTTCTTT	CASSEYGTAVTEAFF
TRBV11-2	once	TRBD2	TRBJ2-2	TGTGCCAGCAGCTTAGGGCGGGAGAACAGGGAGCTGTTTTTT	CASSLGRENRELFF
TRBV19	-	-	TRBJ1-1	TGTGCCAGTAGAGTAACAGGGAACACTGAAGCTTTCTTT	CASRVTGNTEAFF
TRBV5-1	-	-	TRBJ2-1	TGCGCCAGCAGCTTGACGGGAGTATTAAACAATGAGCAGTTCTTC	CASSLTGVLNNEQFF
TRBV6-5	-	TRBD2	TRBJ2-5	TGTGCCAGCAGTTACCTAGCGGAGGGCTCGACCCAGTACTTC	CASSYLAEGSTQYF
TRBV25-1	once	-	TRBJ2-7	TGTGCCAGCAGTGGAACCGGGACACTTTCCTACGAGCAGTACTTC	CASSGTGTLSYEQYF
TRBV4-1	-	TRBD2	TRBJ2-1	TGCGCCAGCAGCCCCCACACGGGTAGCGGGAGAGACAATGAGCAGTTCTTC	CASSPHTGSGRDNEQFF
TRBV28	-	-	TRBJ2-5	TGTGCCAGCACGGGGGTGGGTGAGACCCAGTACTTC	CASTGVGETQYF
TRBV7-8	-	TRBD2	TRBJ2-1	TGTGCCAGCAGCCCCGGGACTAGCGGATACAATGAGCAGTTCTTC	CASSPGTSGYNEQFF
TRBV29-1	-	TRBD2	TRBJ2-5	TGCAGCGGGGGGACTAGCGGGCAAGGGACCCAGTACTTC	CSGGTSGQGTQYF
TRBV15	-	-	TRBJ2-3	TGTGCCACCAGCCGAGGGGTGGGGGGAGGCACAGATACGCAGTATTTT	CATSRGVGGGTDTQYF
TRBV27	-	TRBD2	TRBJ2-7	TGTGCCAGCAGCCCGGGGACTAGCGGGATCCCCTACGAGCAGTACTTC	CASSPGTSGIPYEQYF
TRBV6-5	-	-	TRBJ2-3	TGTGCCAGCAGCCTGACTGGGGGGTCGGGAGATACGCAGTATTTT	CASSLTGGSGDTQYF